Following are 3 T cell receptor beta chains from one sample sequenced in a study of shared clonotypes between healthy human individuals. It was CD45RO-negative cells, positively selected for CCR7, that made up naive CD8 cells, with terminally differentiated effector memory CD45RA+ cells excluded. The table came from immunoSEQ multiplex PCR; TCRdb's copy has only in-frame clones and leaves some out. The sample yields about 2.1 million clones, 93% seen once. Sequences were obtained from naive CD8+ T cells from PBMCs. Receptors were obtained from a man younger than 30 in good health. Some clones in this sample may be carry-over from other donors' samples.

V usage is TRBV27 and J usage is TRBJ2-7; D perhaps matches TRBD2 (5 bases). The CDR3 has 13 residues. CDR1 and CDR2 from the germline V gene are MNHEY and SMNVEV (reference sequence). Trimming removed 4 bases from V and 7 bases from J, with 14 bases in between. The CDR3 DNA reads as TGTGCCAGCAGTTGGGGAGCTCAGTGGGAGCAGTACTTC. Amino acids: CASSWGAQWEQYF.

The chain employs TRBV11-2 and TRBJ2-3; weak D call: TRBD1 (6 bases). Germline V gene data show CDR1 as SGHAT and CDR2 as FQNNGV. The CDR3 consists of 15 residues. The V and J ends lost 6 bases and 1 base respectively, with 14 bases between them. DNA for the CDR3: TGTGCCAGCAGGTGGACAGACCTGGGCACAGATACGCAGTATTTT. Translation gives CASRWTDLGTDTQYF.

The chain joins TRBV5-6 to TRBJ1-4; 9 bases match TRBD1. The CDR3 runs 12 residues. The germline V gene has CDR1 SGHDT and CDR2 YYEEEE. J gave up 10 bases and V 4 bases, and 2 bases lay outside the gene matches. CDR3 nucleotides: TGTGCCAGCAGCCAGGACAGGGGAAAACTGTTTTTT. Translating gives CASSQDRGKLFF.